This entry lists 26 T cell receptor beta chains sequenced from one sample in a study of PD-L1 blockade in urothelial cancer. Some clones are missing from TCRdb's copy, which holds only in-frame ones; the method was immunoSEQ multiplex PCR. The repertoire holds 50,000 or so clones, with roughly 82% as singletons. Time point reported: pretreatment peripheral blood. The specimen was PBMCs, collected around atezolizumab (anti-PD-L1) treatment. These receptors came from a man between 50 and 59 years old with urothelial cancer.

J is TRBJ2-1 and V is TRBV9; 8 bases fit TRBD2. The V segment lost 4 bases and the J segment 7 bases; nucleotides outside the gene matches: 7. CDR1 and CDR2 from the germline V gene are SGDLS and YYNGEE. This CDR3 is 14 amino acids long. CDR3 bases: TGTGCCAGCAGCCCGGGACTAGGGGGGAATGAGCAGTTCTTC. This translates into CASSPGLGGNEQFF.

The chain is built from TRBV18 and TRBJ1-2; D gene ambiguous. In germline, CDR1 is KGHSH, CDR2 LQKENI. The CDR3 length is 12 residues. V was shortened by 2 bases and J by 6 bases, with 7 bases between the two germline ends. The CDR3 loop is CASSPGRDGYTF. In nucleotides, the CDR3 is TGTGCCAGCTCACCAGGGAGGGATGGCTACACCTTC.

The rearrangement joins TRBV28 to TRBJ2-1, with a possible D match to TRBD2 (6 bases). CDR1 and CDR2 (germline): MDHEN, SYDVKM. The CDR3 loop spans 15 amino acids. V was clipped by 6 bases and J by 7 bases, with 19 bases between them. In DNA form, the CDR3 reads TGTGCCAGCAGCCCCGGGACTCCTATAGGGAATGAGCAGTTCTTC. This codes for CASSPGTPIGNEQFF.

The chain has TRBV7-9 and TRBJ2-7; 8 bases align to TRBD1. V was pared by 5 bases and J by 3 bases, with 3 bases of the junction left unmatched. The CDR3 is 13 amino acids. Germline V CDR1 and CDR2: SEHNR, FQNEAQ (reference sequence). DNA for the CDR3: TGTGCCAGCAGCCGACAGGGGCGCTACGAGCAGTACTTC. Residues: CASSRQGRYEQYF.

This chain joins TRBV30 and TRBJ2-3; 11 bases align to TRBD2. V lost 3 bases and J lost 2; bases outside the gene matches: 4. CDR3 length: 15 residues. In germline, CDR1 is GTSNPN, CDR2 SVGIG (reference sequence). The CDR3 DNA reads TGTGCCTGGAGAGGGACTAGCGGACCCACAGATACGCAGTATTTT. Translating it yields CAWRGTSGPTDTQYF.

The chain employs TRBV27 and TRBJ2-5; 7 bases align to TRBD2. Germline V gene data show CDR1 as MNHEY and CDR2 as SMNVEV (reference sequence). This CDR3 region has 13 residues. J was trimmed by 5 bases and V by 6 bases; bases with no gene match: 6. This CDR3 reads CASRWTSGETQYF. The CDR3 region has the DNA TGTGCCAGCAGGTGGACTAGTGGGGAGACCCAGTACTTC.

This clone has a single count. Here the CDR3 reads CAWNPPTTVSGNTIYF. CDR3 bases: TGTGCCTGGAACCCCCCCACGACAGTCTCTGGAAACACCATATATTTT. The chain joins TRBV30 to TRBJ1-3; a weak D match, TRBD1 (5 bases). Trimming took 4 bases from V and 0 from J, leaving 16 bases between them. Germline CDR1 reads GTSNPN; CDR2 reads SVGIG (reference sequence). The CDR3 runs 16 residues. The full variable domain, in which reference TRBV30 and TRBJ1-3 provide the parts outside the CDR3, is SQTIHQWPATLVQPVGSPLSLECTVEGTSNPNLYWYRQAAGRGLQLLFYSVGIGQISSEVPQNLSASRPQDRQFILSSKKLLLSDSGFYLCAWNPPTTVSGNTIYFGEGSWLTVV.

The chain links TRBV27 to TRBJ2-7; tentative D call: TRBD1 (7 bases). The CDR3 covers 17 residues. The V gene's germline CDR1 is MNHEY and CDR2 SMNVEV (reference sequence). Trimming shortened V by 5 bases and J by 3 bases, and 23 bases separated the two germline ends. The CDR3 bases are TGTGCCAGCAGTCCAAGGTCGCAGGGGGGACCCTTCTACGAGCAGTACTTC. As protein: CASSPRSQGGPFYEQYF.

The chain's CDR3 is CASSLAAGGLDIQYF. For the CDR3, the DNA is TGTGCCAGCAGCTTAGCGGCGGGGGGCCTAGACATTCAGTACTTC. J is TRBJ2-4 and V is TRBV7-6; the match to TRBD2 covers 8 bases. Germline V CDR1 and CDR2: SGHVS, FNYEAQ. J was trimmed by 8 bases and V by 0 bases; bases with no gene match: 6. The CDR3 is 15 residues long. The entire variable domain, with the rest obtained from reference TRBV7-6 and TRBJ2-4, is as follows: GAGVSQSPRYKVTKRGQDVALRCDPISGHVSLYWYRQALGQGPEFLTYFNYEAQQDKSGLPNDRFSAERPEGSISTLTIQRTEQRDSAMYRCASSLAAGGLDIQYFGAGTRLSVL.

The J gene is TRBJ1-2, the V gene TRBV29-1; no clear D gene. CDR1 is SQVTM, CDR2 ANQGSEA, per germline. The CDR3 runs 12 residues. The V end lost 4 bases, the J end lost 4 bases, and 10 bases lay between the germline ends. CDR3 residues: CSVAESLYGYTF. The DNA for the CDR3 is TGCAGCGTTGCCGAGTCGCTCTATGGCTACACCTTC.

The CDR3 DNA follows: TGCGCCAGCAGCGGAAACACGTTTTTCCAGGCTGATACGCAGTATTTT. It yields the protein CASSGNTFFQADTQYF. The rearrangement joins TRBV4-1 to TRBJ2-3; D gene uncertain. V shed 5 bases and J shed 6 bases, with 21 bases lying between them. The CDR3 runs 16 residues. CDR1 is MGHRA and CDR2 is YSYEKL in the germline V gene.

The chain recombines TRBV4-3 with TRBJ2-7; 7 positions agree with TRBD1. Trimming took 4 bases from V and 5 from J; bases not matched to a gene: 8. In germline, CDR1 is LGHNA, CDR2 YSLEER. The CDR3 is 14 residues long. CDR3 sequence: CASSRTTGTHEQYF. Here the CDR3 DNA reads TGCGCCAGCAGCCGAACGACAGGGACCCACGAGCAGTACTTC.

The rearrangement links TRBV2 to TRBJ2-2; TRBD2 matches 9 bases. Trimming cost V 2 bases and J 6 bases; bases outside gene matches: 7. This CDR3 region has 16 residues. Germline V lookup: CDR1 SNHLY, CDR2 FYNNEI. DNA of the CDR3: TGTGCCAGCAGTGAAAGGGCGGGGGGGATCGCCGGGGAGCTGTTTTTT. It codes for CASSERAGGIAGELFF.

Written as DNA, the CDR3 is TGTGCCACCCGGACAGGGGCGCGCCTCGACGAGCAGTACTTC. The encoded protein is CATRTGARLDEQYF. This chain connects TRBV19 to TRBJ2-7, with 9 bases matching TRBD1. The V segment lost 10 bases and the J segment 5 bases; nucleotides outside the gene matches: 12. Germline V gene sequence: CDR1 LNHDA, CDR2 SQIVND (reference sequence). The CDR3 sequence is 14 residues long.

The rearrangement joins TRBV7-8 to TRBJ1-1; maybe TRBD1 (6 bases). The germline CDR1 and CDR2 sequences are SGHVS and FQNEAQ. V was shortened by 5 bases and J by 0 bases, with 13 bases between the two germline ends. This CDR3 spans 15 amino acids. CDR3 nucleotide sequence: TGTGCCAGCAGCCCCCCGACAGGACTGAACACTGAAGCTTTCTTT. Translated, it gives CASSPPTGLNTEAFF.

This rearrangement joins TRBV30 to TRBJ1-2; TRBD1 matches at 8 bases. J gave up 8 bases and V 5 bases, and 10 bases lay outside the gene matches. This CDR3 has 13 residues. From germline, CDR1 is GTSNPN and CDR2 SVGIG (reference sequence). DNA for the CDR3: TGTGCCTGGGATGGACAGGGAGATTGGGGCTACACCTTC. It specifies CAWDGQGDWGYTF.

Concerning this clone itself: Other nucleotide sequences from this sample produce the same CDR3. The chain has TRBV18 and TRBJ2-2; 8 bases map to TRBD1. This CDR3 spans 15 amino acids. The junction had 5 bases not matched to a gene; V was cut back by 3 bases and J by 5 bases. From germline, CDR1 is KGHSH and CDR2 LQKENI. The CDR3 DNA sequence: TGTGCCAGCTCACCCACAGGGGGAAATACCGGGGAGCTGTTTTTT. It encodes CASSPTGGNTGELFF.

The chain links TRBV4-2 to TRBJ1-3; unclear D gene. V lost 3 bases and J lost 0, with 9 bases in between. CDR3 length: 15 amino acids. Germline V gene data show CDR1 as LGHNA and CDR2 as YNFKEQ. The chain's CDR3 is CASSQPGGSGNTIYF. CDR3 sequence (DNA): TGTGCCAGCAGCCAGCCGGGAGGCTCTGGAAACACCATATATTTT.

This chain uses TRBV5-4 with TRBJ1-1; 8 nucleotides align to TRBD1. Trimming at V came to 4 bases and at J to 7 bases, leaving 9 bases not matched to a gene. CDR1 SGHNT and CDR2 YYREEE come from the germline V gene (reference sequence). This CDR3 has 14 residues. CDR3: CASSGYRGTVEAFF. The CDR3 DNA sequence: TGTGCCAGCAGCGGGTACAGGGGGACAGTTGAAGCTTTCTTT.

The chain carries TRBV5-6 and TRBJ1-5; TRBD1 matches at 8 bases. The CDR3 contains 15 residues. Germline values: CDR1 SGHDT, CDR2 YYEEEE. The V segment lost 4 bases and the J segment 2 bases; nucleotides outside the gene matches: 5. CDR3 residues: CASSPWDRRNQPQHF. CDR3 nucleotide sequence: TGTGCCAGCAGCCCCTGGGACAGGCGCAATCAGCCCCAGCATTTT.

The CDR3 sequence: CASSVDGDSTYEQYF. The CDR3 region has the DNA TGTGCCAGCAGCGTAGATGGGGACAGTACCTACGAGCAGTACTTC. The chain employs TRBV9 and TRBJ2-7; 7 bases align to TRBD1. Germline loops: CDR1 SGDLS, CDR2 YYNGEE. J gave up 2 bases and V 0 bases, and 5 bases lay outside the gene matches. CDR3 length: 15 amino acids.

The rearrangement links TRBV30 to TRBJ2-7; the match to TRBD2 covers 9 bases. The V gene's germline CDR1 is GTSNPN and CDR2 SVGIG (reference sequence). The CDR3 has 13 amino acids. Trimming cost V 3 bases and J 7 bases; bases outside gene matches: 7. The CDR3 is CAWSLAGGMEQYF. For the CDR3, the DNA is TGTGCCTGGAGCCTTGCGGGGGGGATGGAGCAGTACTTC.

This rearrangement joins TRBV12-5 to TRBJ2-1, with 8 bases that match TRBD2. Trimming took 9 bases from V and 4 from J; bases not matched to a gene: 11. Germline V lookup: CDR1 LGHNT, CDR2 FRNRAP. This CDR3 region has 15 residues. CDR3 region: CASSGGSGAYNEQFF. The CDR3 region has the DNA TGTGCTAGCTCGGGGGGTAGCGGGGCTTACAATGAGCAGTTCTTC.

In nucleotides, the CDR3 is TGTGCCAGCAGCTCCCCCCGTACCGGGACTCACCAAGAGACCCAGTACTTC. Translation: CASSSPRTGTHQETQYF. This sequence joins TRBV11-2 and TRBJ2-5, with D possibly being TRBD2 (6 bases). The CDR3 runs to 17 residues. V lost 4 bases and J 0 bases, leaving 18 bases between the germline ends. Germline CDR1 is SGHAT and CDR2 is FQNNGV.

The V call is TRBV27, the J call TRBJ2-7, with 7 positions matching TRBD1. Germline V lookup: CDR1 MNHEY, CDR2 SMNVEV (reference sequence). With 2 bases clipped from V and 6 bases from J, the junction kept 13 bases outside the gene matches. CDR3 length: 16 amino acids. CDR3 in DNA: TGTGCCAGCAGTTTACGGGCATTTAGGGACAGCGGCGAGCAGTACTTC. This sequence encodes CASSLRAFRDSGEQYF.

This clone appeared once. The chain combines TRBV9 with TRBJ2-1, with TRBD2 identical over 14 bases. Germline CDR1 SGDLS, CDR2 YYNGEE. With V trimmed by 3 bases and J by 8 bases, 10 bases remained unmatched. The CDR3 runs to 17 residues. DNA for the CDR3: TGTGCCAGCAGCGATTTAGGGACTAGCGGGGGCGGGTATGAGCAGTTCTTC. It encodes CASSDLGTSGGGYEQFF.